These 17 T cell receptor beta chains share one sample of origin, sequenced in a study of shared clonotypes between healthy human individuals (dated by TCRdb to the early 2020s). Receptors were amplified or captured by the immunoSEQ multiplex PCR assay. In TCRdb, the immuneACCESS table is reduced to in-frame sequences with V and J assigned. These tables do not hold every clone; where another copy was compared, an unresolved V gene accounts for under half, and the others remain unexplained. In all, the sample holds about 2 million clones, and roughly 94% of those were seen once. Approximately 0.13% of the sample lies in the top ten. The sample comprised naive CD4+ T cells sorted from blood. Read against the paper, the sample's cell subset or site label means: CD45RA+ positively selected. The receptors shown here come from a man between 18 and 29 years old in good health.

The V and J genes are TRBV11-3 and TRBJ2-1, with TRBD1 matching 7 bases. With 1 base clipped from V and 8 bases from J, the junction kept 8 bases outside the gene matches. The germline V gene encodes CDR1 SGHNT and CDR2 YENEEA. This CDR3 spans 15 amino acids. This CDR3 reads CASSLARGRGDEQFF. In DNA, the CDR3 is TGTGCCAGCAGCTTAGCTAGGGGGCGAGGCGATGAGCAGTTCTTC.

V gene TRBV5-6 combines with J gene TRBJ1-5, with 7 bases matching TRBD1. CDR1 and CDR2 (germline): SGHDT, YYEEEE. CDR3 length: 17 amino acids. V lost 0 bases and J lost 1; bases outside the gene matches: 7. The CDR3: CASSLAQGGESNQPQHF. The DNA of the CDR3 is TGTGCCAGCAGCTTGGCCCAGGGGGGCGAGAGCAATCAGCCCCAGCATTTT. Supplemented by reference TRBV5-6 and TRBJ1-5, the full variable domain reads DAGVTQSPTHLIKTRGQQVTLRCSPKSGHDTVSWYQQALGQGPQFIFQYYEEEERQRGNFPDRFSGHQFPNYSSELNVNALLLGDSALYLCASSLAQGGESNQPQHFGDGTRLSIL.

This CDR3 reads CASSQDLTSPGELFF. In DNA form, the CDR3 reads TGCGCCAGCAGCCAAGATCTCACTAGCCCCGGGGAGCTGTTTTTT. The gene calls are TRBV4-3 and TRBJ2-2; TRBD2 is a possible D gene (6 bases). Between the trimmed V and J ends, which lost 0 bases and 6 bases, there was a span of 11 bases. This CDR3 contains 15 residues. The germline V gene encodes CDR1 LGHNA and CDR2 YSLEER.

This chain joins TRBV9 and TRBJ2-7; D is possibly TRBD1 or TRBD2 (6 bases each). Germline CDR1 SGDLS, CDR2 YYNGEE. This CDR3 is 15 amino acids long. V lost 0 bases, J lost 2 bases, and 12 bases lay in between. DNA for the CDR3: TGTGCCAGCAGCGTAGAGGAGGGGGACACCTACGAGCAGTACTTC. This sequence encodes CASSVEEGDTYEQYF. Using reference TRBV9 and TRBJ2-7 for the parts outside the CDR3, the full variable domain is DSGVTQTPKHLITATGQRVTLRCSPRSGDLSVYWYQQSLDQGLQFLIQYYNGEERAKGNILERFSAQQFPDLHSELNLSSLELGDSALYFCASSVEEGDTYEQYFGPGTRLTVT.

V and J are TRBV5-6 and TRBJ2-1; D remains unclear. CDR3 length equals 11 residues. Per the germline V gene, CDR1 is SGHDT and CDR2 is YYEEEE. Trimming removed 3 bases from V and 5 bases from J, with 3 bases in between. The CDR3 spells CASSSDNEQFF. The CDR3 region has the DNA TGTGCCAGCAGCTCAGACAATGAGCAGTTCTTC.

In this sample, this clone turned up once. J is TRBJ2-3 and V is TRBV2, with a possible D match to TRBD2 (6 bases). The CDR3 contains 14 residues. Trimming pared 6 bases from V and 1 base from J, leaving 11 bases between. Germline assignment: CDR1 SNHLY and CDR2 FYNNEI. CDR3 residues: CASRTGTGTDTQYF. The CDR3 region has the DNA TGTGCCAGCAGGACCGGGACTGGCACAGATACGCAGTATTTT.

The CDR3 nucleotides are TGTGCCAGCAGCTCCCTACAGGGACGTGGGGCGGAGCTGTTTTTT. It translates to CASSSLQGRGAELFF. The J gene is TRBJ2-2, the V gene TRBV11-2; possibly TRBD1 for D (6 bases). The CDR3 is 15 residues long. V was shortened by 4 bases and J by 10 bases, with 19 bases between the two germline ends. Germline loops: CDR1 SGHAT, CDR2 FQNNGV.

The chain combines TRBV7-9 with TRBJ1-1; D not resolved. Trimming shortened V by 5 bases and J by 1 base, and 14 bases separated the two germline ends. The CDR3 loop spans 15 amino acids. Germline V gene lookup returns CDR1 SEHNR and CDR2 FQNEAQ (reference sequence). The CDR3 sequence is CASSPLLGGNTEAFF. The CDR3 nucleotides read TGTGCCAGCAGCCCCCTCCTCGGAGGGAACACTGAAGCTTTCTTT. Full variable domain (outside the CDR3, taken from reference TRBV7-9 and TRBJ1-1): DTGVSQNPRHKITKRGQNVTFRCDPISEHNRLYWYRQTLGQGPEFLTYFQNEAQLEKSRLLSDRFSAERPKGSFSTLEIQRTEQGDSAMYLCASSPLLGGNTEAFFGQGTRLTVV.

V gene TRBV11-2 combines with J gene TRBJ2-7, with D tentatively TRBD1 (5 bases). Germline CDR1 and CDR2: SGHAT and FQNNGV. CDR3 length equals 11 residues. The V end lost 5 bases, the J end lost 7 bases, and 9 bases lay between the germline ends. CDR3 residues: CASSGPGEQYF. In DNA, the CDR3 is TGTGCCAGCAGCGGCCCAGGGGAGCAGTACTTC.

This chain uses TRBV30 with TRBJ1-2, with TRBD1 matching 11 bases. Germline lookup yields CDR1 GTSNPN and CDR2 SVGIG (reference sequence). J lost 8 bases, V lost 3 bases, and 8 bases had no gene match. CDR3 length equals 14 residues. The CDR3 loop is CAWSHWTGGSGYTF. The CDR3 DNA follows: TGTGCCTGGAGCCACTGGACAGGGGGCAGCGGCTACACCTTC. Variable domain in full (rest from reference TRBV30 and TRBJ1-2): SQTIHQWPATLVQPVGSPLSLECTVEGTSNPNLYWYRQAAGRGLQLLFYSVGIGQISSEVPQNLSASRPQDRQFILSSKKLLLSDSGFYLCAWSHWTGGSGYTFGSGTRLTVV.

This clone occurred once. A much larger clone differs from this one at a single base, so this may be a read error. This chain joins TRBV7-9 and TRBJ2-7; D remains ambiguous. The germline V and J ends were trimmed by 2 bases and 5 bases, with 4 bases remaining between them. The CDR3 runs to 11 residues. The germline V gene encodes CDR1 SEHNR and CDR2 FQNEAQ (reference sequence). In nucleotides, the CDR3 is TGTGCCAGCAGCTTATCGAACGAGCAGTACTTC. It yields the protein CASSLSNEQYF.

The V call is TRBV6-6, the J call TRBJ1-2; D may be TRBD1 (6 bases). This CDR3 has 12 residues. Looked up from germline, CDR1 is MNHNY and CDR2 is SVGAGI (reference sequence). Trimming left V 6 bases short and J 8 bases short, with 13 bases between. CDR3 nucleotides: TGTGCCAGCAGCGAACAGGGCAAGGGCTACACCTTC. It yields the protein CASSEQGKGYTF.

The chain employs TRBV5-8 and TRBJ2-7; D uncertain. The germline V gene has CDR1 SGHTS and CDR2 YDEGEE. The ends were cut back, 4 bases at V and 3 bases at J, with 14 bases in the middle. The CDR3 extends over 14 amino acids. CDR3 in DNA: TGTGCCAGCAGCCCCCAGACCGGTTACTACGAGCAGTACTTC. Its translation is CASSPQTGYYEQYF.

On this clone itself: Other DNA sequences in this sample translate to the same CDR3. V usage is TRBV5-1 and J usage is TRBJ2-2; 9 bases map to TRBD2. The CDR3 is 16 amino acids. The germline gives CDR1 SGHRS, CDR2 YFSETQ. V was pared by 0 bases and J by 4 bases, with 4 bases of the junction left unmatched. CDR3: CASSLGLAGLTGELFF. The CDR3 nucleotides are TGCGCCAGCAGCTTGGGGCTAGCGGGACTCACCGGGGAGCTGTTTTTT.

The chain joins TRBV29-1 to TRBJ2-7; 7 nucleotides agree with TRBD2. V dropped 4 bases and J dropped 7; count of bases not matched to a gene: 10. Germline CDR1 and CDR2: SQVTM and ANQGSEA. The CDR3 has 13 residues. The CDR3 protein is CSVGREGLGEQYF. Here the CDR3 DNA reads TGCAGCGTTGGTAGGGAGGGCCTGGGTGAGCAGTACTTC.

The chain's CDR3 is CASSLAVSRGSSTDTQYF. Here the CDR3 DNA reads TGTGCCAGCAGCTTGGCAGTGTCCCGCGGGAGTAGCACAGATACGCAGTATTTT. This rearrangement joins TRBV5-4 to TRBJ2-3; 7 bases agree with TRBD2. V shed 0 bases, J shed 0 bases, and the junction held 10 bases outside the gene matches. The germline gives CDR1 SGHNT, CDR2 YYREEE (reference sequence). CDR3 length: 18 amino acids.

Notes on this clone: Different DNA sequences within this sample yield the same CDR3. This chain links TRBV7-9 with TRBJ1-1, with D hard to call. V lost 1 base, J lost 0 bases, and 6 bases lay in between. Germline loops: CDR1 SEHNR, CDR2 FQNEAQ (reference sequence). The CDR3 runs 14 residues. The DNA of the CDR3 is TGTGCCAGCAGCTTAGGCACGATGAACACTGAAGCTTTCTTT. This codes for CASSLGTMNTEAFF.